This T cell receptor beta chain was observed in a study of blood T cells in healthy people across ages (dated by TCRdb to between 2015 and 2016). Background on the whole study: In model experiments, template switching captured roughly one uniquely barcoded TCR beta cDNA molecule for every two T cells. Two additional independent replicas of 1 million unique cDNA reads from the same blood draw were analyzed for two donors (one aged 18 to 30 and one aged 80 or older). The donors were split into four age groups: young (average around 15 years), middle-aged (roughly 40), aged (around 67) and long-lived (roughly 80). To avoid experimental bias, donors of different ages were spread randomly across the sequencing lanes. Using deep sequencing normalized with unique cDNA molecular identifiers, the study measured how TCR beta repertoire diversity changes with age. The study at large found these results: Donor CMV infection status was unknown, potentially confounding age-related changes in expanded clonotypes. Bulk unsorted PBMC profiling prevented conclusive comparison of naive and antigen-experienced compartments. Estimates of total diversity from one million sequenced T cells were regarded as lower bounds and underestimates. There was a strong correlation between observed TCR beta diversity and the percentage of naive T cells measured by flow cytometry. Compared with the aged group, more naive CD4+ T cells, fewer expanded clones and increased TCR diversity were shown by the long-lived group, suggesting age selection. Observed TCR beta diversity per million T cells fell roughly linearly with age, and a significant reduction was already apparent by age roughly 41.

The donors were around 39 Caucasian individuals from Russia, aged roughly 6 to 100 years, who were systemically healthy. Each donor gave approximately 9.4 milliliters of peripheral blood, drawn into EDTA-treated Vacutainer tubes. Ficoll-Paque density-gradient centrifugation was used to isolate PBMCs, with at least 7 million per sample. Total RNA, at least 6 micrograms per sample, was extracted from PBMCs with Trizol reagent. The percentages of naive CD45RAhigh/CD27high T cells were determined by flow cytometry on a PBMC aliquot from every donor. From the cysteine up to the phenylalanine, the CDR3 has a length of 15 residues. The DNA shown is the 45-base CDR3, in frame from base 1. CDR1 and CDR2 are read off the germline V gene as SGDLS and YYNGEE. The method was 5' RACE. Sequencing was carried out with an Illumina HiSeq 2500. A second PCR of roughly 7 to 12 cycles was run with a J-beta primer mix and a sample-barcoded 5' primer. A unique molecular identifier was introduced onto each TCR beta cDNA molecule by a template-switch 5' adaptor carrying 12 random nucleotides. Each sample yielded at least 2.5 million CDR3-containing paired-end reads. First-strand cDNA was synthesized from all RNA with the Mint cDNA synthesis kit, primed by a TRBC-specific oligonucleotide. All cDNA was treated with uracil-DNA glycosylase and then went through a first 18-cycle PCR with the universal primers M1SS and BC2_uni_R. As for how the authors treated the data: Each sample was normalized by randomly selecting 1 million high-quality reads, each carrying a distinct molecular identifier. Reads with shared molecular identifiers were discarded instead of being binned into consensus sequences. CDR3 identification, clonotype clustering and error correction used MiTCR with a Q25 quality threshold and the strictest error-elimination algorithm. A nonparametric unseen species model with Euler transformation was used to estimate a lower bound on total TCR beta diversity. TCRdb reprocessed the public reads (quality trimming at Q25 with fastp, clone calling with MiXCR) and kept in-frame beta chains. Identical CDR3 protein sequences are pooled into one entry, listed with their most common genes and DNA. V and J calls and clone size were set by TCRdb, not the authors. In this sample the table shows about 1.6 million distinct CDR3 sequences, roughly 32% of which occur a single time. The leading ten clones occupy about 11% of the sample.

Remarks on this clonotype: It has no known antigen specificity. A much larger clone differs by one base, so this may be a read error.

The V and J segments used are TRBV9 and TRBJ2-5; 9 nucleotides in the junction match TRBD2. The clonotype was recovered from a woman in her thirties in good health. Input material: blood. The CDR3 protein sequence reads: CAGSASGRSQETQYF. The DNA sequence reads TGTGCCGGCAGCGCCAGCGGGAGGTCCCAAGAGACCCAGTACTTC.